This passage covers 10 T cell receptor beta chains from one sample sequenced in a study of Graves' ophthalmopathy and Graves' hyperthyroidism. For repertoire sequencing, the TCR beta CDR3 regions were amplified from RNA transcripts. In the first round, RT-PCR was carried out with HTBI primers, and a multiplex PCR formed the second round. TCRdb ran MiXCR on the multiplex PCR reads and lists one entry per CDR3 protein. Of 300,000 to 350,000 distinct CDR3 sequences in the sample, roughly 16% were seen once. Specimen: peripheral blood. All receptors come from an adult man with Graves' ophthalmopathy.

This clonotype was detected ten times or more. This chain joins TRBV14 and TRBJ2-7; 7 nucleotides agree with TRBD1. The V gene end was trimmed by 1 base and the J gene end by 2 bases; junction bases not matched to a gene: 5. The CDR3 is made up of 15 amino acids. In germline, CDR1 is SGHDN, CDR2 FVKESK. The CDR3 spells CASSQVGQGAYEQYF. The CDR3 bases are TGTGCCAGCAGCCAAGTTGGTCAGGGGGCCTACGAGCAGTACTTC.

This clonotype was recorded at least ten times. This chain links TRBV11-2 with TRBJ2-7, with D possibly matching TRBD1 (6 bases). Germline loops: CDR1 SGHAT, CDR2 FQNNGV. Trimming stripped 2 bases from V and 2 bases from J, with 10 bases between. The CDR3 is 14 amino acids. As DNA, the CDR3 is TGTGCCAGCAGCTTAACCGGGACAACCTACGAGCAGTACTTC. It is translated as CASSLTGTTYEQYF. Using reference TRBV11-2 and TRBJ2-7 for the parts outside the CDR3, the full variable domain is EAGVAQSPRYKIIEKRQSVAFWCNPISGHATLYWYQQILGQGPKLLIQFQNNGVVDDSQLPKDRFSAERLKGVDSTLKIQPAKLEDSAVYLCASSLTGTTYEQYFGPGTRLTVT.

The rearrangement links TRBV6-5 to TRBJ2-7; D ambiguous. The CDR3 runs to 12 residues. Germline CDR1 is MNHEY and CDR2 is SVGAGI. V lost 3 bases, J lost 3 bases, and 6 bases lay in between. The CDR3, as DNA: TGTGCCAGCAGTTATTTCGTCTACGAGCAGTACTTC. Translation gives CASSYFVYEQYF.

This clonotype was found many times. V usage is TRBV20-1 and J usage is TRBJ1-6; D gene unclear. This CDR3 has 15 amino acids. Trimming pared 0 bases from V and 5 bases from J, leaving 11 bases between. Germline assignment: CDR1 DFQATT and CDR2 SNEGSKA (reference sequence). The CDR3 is CSARDRPGNNSPLHF. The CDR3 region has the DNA TGCAGTGCTAGAGATAGGCCCGGGAATAATTCACCCCTCCACTTT.

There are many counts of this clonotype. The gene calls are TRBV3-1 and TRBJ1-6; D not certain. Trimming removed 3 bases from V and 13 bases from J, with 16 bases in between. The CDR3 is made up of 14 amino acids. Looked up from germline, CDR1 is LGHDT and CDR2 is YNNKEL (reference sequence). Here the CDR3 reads CASSQNRGVSPLHF. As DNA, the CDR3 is TGTGCCAGCAGCCAGAACCGAGGCGTTTCCCCCCTCCACTTT.

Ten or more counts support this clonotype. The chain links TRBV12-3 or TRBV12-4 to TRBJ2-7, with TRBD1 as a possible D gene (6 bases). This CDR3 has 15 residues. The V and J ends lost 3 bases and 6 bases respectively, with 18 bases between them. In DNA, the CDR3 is TGTGCCAGCAGTTTCGCAGGGGCCCTTTTGGCCGAGCAGTACTTC. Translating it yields CASSFAGALLAEQYF.

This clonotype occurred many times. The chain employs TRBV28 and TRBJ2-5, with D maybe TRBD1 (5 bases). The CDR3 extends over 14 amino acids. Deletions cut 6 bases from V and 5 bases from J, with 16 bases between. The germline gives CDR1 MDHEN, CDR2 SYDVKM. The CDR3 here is CASRDNGAFETQYF. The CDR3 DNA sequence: TGTGCCAGCAGGGACAACGGAGCATTCGAGACCCAGTACTTC.

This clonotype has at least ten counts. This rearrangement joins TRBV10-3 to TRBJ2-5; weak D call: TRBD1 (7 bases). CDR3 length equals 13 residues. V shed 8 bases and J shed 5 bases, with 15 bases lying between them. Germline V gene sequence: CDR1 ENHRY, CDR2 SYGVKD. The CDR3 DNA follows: TGTGCCATCTCCGGAGGGGGCCACGAGACCCAGTACTTC. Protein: CAISGGGHETQYF.

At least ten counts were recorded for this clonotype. DNA for the CDR3: TGTGCCATCCGCAGACTAGCGGGGCAAGAGACCCAGTACTTC. This codes for CAIRRLAGQETQYF. This chain connects TRBV6-2 or TRBV6-3 to TRBJ2-5; 11 bases match TRBD2. Trimming took 10 bases from V and 2 from J; bases not matched to a gene: 6. Germline loops: CDR1 MNHEY, CDR2 SVGEGT. The CDR3 has 14 amino acids.

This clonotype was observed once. For the CDR3, the DNA is TGTGCCGTAACAGCCGCGGGAGGCTACGAGCAGTACTTC. It encodes CAVTAAGGYEQYF. The chain uses TRBV6-1 and TRBJ2-7, with 8 nucleotides matching TRBD2. The V gene's germline CDR1 is MNHNS and CDR2 SASEGT. Unmatched junction bases numbered 9, after V lost 11 bases and J lost 3 bases. The CDR3 runs 13 residues.